This entry lists 18 T cell receptor beta chains sequenced from one sample in a study of T-cell reconstitution after alpha-beta-depleted transplantation in children. Preparation of the TCRbeta library was carried out with unique molecular identifiers. TCRdb re-called the PCR reads with MiXCR, one entry per CDR3 protein. The data contain roughly 500,000 distinct CDR3 sequences, around 12% of them singletons. This material consisted of PBMCs from the stem cell graft donor, taken from the stem cell graft. These receptors all come from a human donor who donated a stem cell graft to a child with combined immunodeficiency.

The sample holds a few counts of this clonotype. V usage is TRBV9 and J usage is TRBJ1-2; D ambiguous. Germline V lookup: CDR1 SGDLS, CDR2 YYNGEE. With 0 bases removed from V and 0 bases from J, the gap between germline ends came to 6 bases. The CDR3 loop spans 14 amino acids. The CDR3 DNA sequence: TGTGCCAGCAGCGTAGGACCAGCTAACTATGGCTACACCTTC. Its translation is CASSVGPANYGYTF.

This clonotype has just a few counts. V and J are TRBV5-6 and TRBJ2-5, with D unclear. The CDR3 is 16 residues long. CDR1 is SGHDT, CDR2 YYEEEE, per germline. V was shortened by 0 bases and J by 0 bases, with 12 bases between the two germline ends. CDR3 in DNA: TGTGCCAGCAGCTTGGTGCCAAGCCCATACCAAGAGACCCAGTACTTC. Protein: CASSLVPSPYQETQYF.

This clonotype was seen at least ten times. The gene calls are TRBV12-3 or TRBV12-4 and TRBJ1-5; D is unresolved. CDR3 size: 13 residues. The ends were cut back, 0 bases at V and 6 bases at J, with 6 bases in the middle. The CDR3 here is CASSLAWGQPQHF. Written as DNA, the CDR3 is TGTGCCAGCAGTTTAGCGTGGGGTCAGCCCCAGCATTTT.

This clonotype was counted a few times. The J gene is TRBJ1-1, the V gene TRBV5-1; D ambiguous. CDR1 and CDR2 (germline): SGHRS, YFSETQ. The germline V and J ends were trimmed by 4 bases and 1 base, with 11 bases remaining between them. The CDR3 runs 14 residues. The CDR3 sequence is CASSPLVPNTEAFF. In DNA form, the CDR3 reads TGCGCCAGCAGCCCTCTGGTTCCGAACACTGAAGCTTTCTTT.

This clonotype showed up many times. The CDR3: CASSPDRNNEQFF. Written as DNA, the CDR3 is TGTGCCAGCTCACCGGACAGGAACAATGAGCAGTTCTTC. The V call is TRBV18, the J call TRBJ2-1, with 7 bases fitting TRBD1. V dropped 3 bases and J dropped 5; count of bases not matched to a gene: 1. This CDR3 contains 13 residues. Germline V lookup: CDR1 KGHSH, CDR2 LQKENI.

The chain is built from TRBV4-3 and TRBJ2-2; D not certain. V lost 0 bases and J lost 4, with 9 bases in between. This CDR3 spans 15 amino acids. Germline V lookup: CDR1 LGHNA, CDR2 YSLEER. CDR3 amino acids: CASSQDRLFTGELFF. The CDR3 DNA follows: TGCGCCAGCAGCCAAGATAGGCTATTCACCGGGGAGCTGTTTTTT.

The rearrangement links TRBV2 to TRBJ2-7; maybe TRBD1 (6 bases). This CDR3 region has 13 residues. V was shortened by 11 bases and J by 0 bases, with 14 bases between the two germline ends. Per the germline V gene, CDR1 is SNHLY and CDR2 is FYNNEI. CDR3 sequence (DNA): TGTGCCCAACTCCCCAGGGGCTCCTACGAGCAGTACTTC. Amino acids: CAQLPRGSYEQYF.

As regards this clonotype: In this CDR3 the conserved last residue, phenylalanine or tryptophan, is missing, so a read error is likely. The chain carries TRBV25-1 and TRBJ1-4; TRBD1 aligns across 9 bases. Germline CDR1 MGHDK, CDR2 SYGVNS. After removal of 2 bases from V and 5 bases from J, the junction contained 6 bases not matched to a gene. The CDR3 length is 16 residues. The CDR3 coding sequence is TGTGCCAGCAGTGAACCCTGGGGGACAGGGAATGAAAAACTGTTTTGT. Its protein is CASSEPWGTGNEKLFC.

The chain couples TRBV6-5 to TRBJ2-5; 7 nucleotides agree with TRBD2. The V segment lost 2 bases and the J segment 1 base; nucleotides outside the gene matches: 4. This CDR3 contains 15 residues. Looked up from germline, CDR1 is MNHEY and CDR2 is SVGAGI. The CDR3 is CASSYGEGLQETQYF. In DNA form, the CDR3 reads TGTGCCAGCAGTTACGGGGAGGGCCTCCAAGAGACCCAGTACTTC.

This clonotype has at least ten counts. The chain couples TRBV6-2 or TRBV6-3 to TRBJ2-1; possible D gene TRBD1, 7 bases. V lost 6 bases and J 2 bases, leaving 14 bases between the germline ends. Germline assignment: CDR1 MNHEY and CDR2 SVGEGT. CDR3 length: 15 residues. CDR3: CASSQGGVPYNEQFF. CDR3 sequence (DNA): TGTGCCAGCAGCCAGGGGGGAGTCCCCTACAATGAGCAGTTCTTC.

V and J are TRBV20-1 and TRBJ2-5, with 10 bases matching TRBD2. V lost 0 bases and J lost 5; bases outside the gene matches: 9. The CDR3 is 16 amino acids. The germline CDR1 and CDR2 sequences are DFQATT and SNEGSKA (reference sequence). CDR3 in DNA: TGCAGTGCTAGAGATGCGAAGCGGGGGGGCCGGGAGACCCAGTACTTC. Amino acid sequence: CSARDAKRGGRETQYF.

The chain couples TRBV5-1 to TRBJ2-3; 8 nucleotides match TRBD1. The CDR3 loop spans 14 amino acids. Germline V gives CDR1 SGHRS, CDR2 YFSETQ. The V and J ends lost 4 bases and 5 bases, in that order; junction bases with no gene match: 6. CDR3 residues: CASSHGQGRDTQYF. For the CDR3, the DNA is TGCGCCAGCAGCCACGGACAGGGACGAGATACGCAGTATTTT.

This clonotype has just a few counts. The chain uses TRBV6-2 or TRBV6-3 and TRBJ1-5; D ambiguous. Germline V CDR1 and CDR2: MNHEY, SVGEGT. This CDR3 spans 14 amino acids. Trimming left V 6 bases short and J 3 bases short, with 12 bases between. Written as DNA, the CDR3 is TGTGCCAGCAGAAACCTCGGAAACAATCAGCCCCAGCATTTT. Protein sequence: CASRNLGNNQPQHF.

The V gene is TRBV20-1, the J gene TRBJ2-7; 9 nucleotides align to TRBD1. This CDR3 spans 12 amino acids. Germline V lookup: CDR1 DFQATT, CDR2 SNEGSKA (reference sequence). V gave up 3 bases and J gave up 9 bases; unmatched junction bases: 6. CDR3 nucleotides: TGCAGTGCTAGTCCACAGGGGGCCGGGCAGTACTTC. Translation: CSASPQGAGQYF.

There are a few counts of this clonotype. CDR3 protein: CASSLDWRGVADTQYF. The CDR3 DNA reads TGTGCCAGCAGCTTAGACTGGCGGGGGGTGGCAGATACGCAGTATTTT. The rearrangement uses TRBV7-2 and TRBJ2-3, with TRBD2 matching 8 bases. After removal of 1 base from V and 4 bases from J, the junction contained 7 bases not matched to a gene. This CDR3 has 16 residues. Germline CDR1 is SGHTA and CDR2 is FQGNSA.

The count of this clonotype is one. The chain combines TRBV20-1 with TRBJ1-1; TRBD1 agrees at 9 bases. The CDR3 is 11 residues long. The ends lost 6 bases at V and 10 bases at J; junction bases unmatched: 6. In germline, CDR1 is DFQATT, CDR2 SNEGSKA (reference sequence). The CDR3 loop is CSAPGQGRAFF. CDR3 DNA sequence: TGCAGTGCGCCAGGACAGGGGAGAGCTTTCTTT.

V gene TRBV27 combines with J gene TRBJ2-1; weak D call: TRBD2 (6 bases). V lost 4 bases and J 3 bases, leaving 19 bases between the germline ends. The CDR3 spans 17 residues. From germline, CDR1 is MNHEY and CDR2 SMNVEV (reference sequence). CDR3 amino acids: CASSSPRGGRIYNEQFF. CDR3 nucleotide sequence: TGTGCCAGCAGTTCCCCCCGTGGGGGGAGGATCTACAATGAGCAGTTCTTC.

The CDR3 spells CASSQEWQGKGETQYF. The CDR3 bases are TGTGCCAGCAGCCAAGAGTGGCAGGGGAAGGGGGAGACCCAGTACTTC. The chain is built from TRBV14 and TRBJ2-5; weak D call: TRBD1 (6 bases). V gave up 0 bases and J gave up 5 bases, with 16 bases separating them. This CDR3 is built from 16 residues. Germline V gene data show CDR1 as SGHDN and CDR2 as FVKESK.